The 3 T cell receptor beta chains below all came from one sample that was sequenced in a study of blood T cell repertoires in COVID-19. Profiled with immunoSEQ multiplex PCR; TCRdb holds only in-frame clones, not every one. The table includes fewer than 300,000 clones, 88% detected once. Sequenced input: PBMCs or T cells enriched from blood (not recorded which). These receptors were taken from a woman in her forties with acute COVID-19.

The rearrangement uses TRBV10-1 and TRBJ1-1; D remains unclear. Per the germline V gene, CDR1 is WNHNN and CDR2 is SYGVQD (reference sequence). The CDR3 extends over 14 amino acids. The V and J ends lost 6 bases and 4 bases respectively, with 15 bases between them. CDR3 protein: CASSPGSPTTEAFF. The DNA for the CDR3 is TGCGCCAGCAGCCCGGGGTCTCCGACCACTGAAGCTTTCTTT.

The CDR3 DNA reads TGTGCCTGGACCCTTGACAATAATTCACCCCTCCACTTT. Translated: CAWTLDNNSPLHF. The V call is TRBV30, the J call TRBJ1-6, with D unclear. The germline V and J ends were trimmed by 4 bases and 5 bases, with 9 bases remaining between them. CDR3 length: 13 amino acids. CDR1 is GTSNPN and CDR2 is SVGIG in the germline V gene (reference sequence).

The chain carries TRBV7-2 and TRBJ1-4; possibly TRBD1 for D (5 bases). Germline CDR1 and CDR2: SGHTA and FQGNSA. This CDR3 contains 15 residues. Trimming removed 3 bases at V and 4 bases at J, with 12 bases between. The CDR3 DNA follows: TGTGCCAGCAGCTTTGCGCGGGGCAGTAATGAAAAACTGTTTTTT. The encoded protein is CASSFARGSNEKLFF.